The sequence of this T cell receptor beta chain was determined in a study of CD8+ T cells in alopecia areata (dated by TCRdb to the late 2010s). About the investigation overall: Treated patients were enrolled in an open-label pilot trial of oral tofacitinib, 5 to 10 mg twice daily, for moderate-to-severe alopecia areata. Tofacitinib was administered for 6 to 18 months, and 6 months of follow-up off drug were then conducted to assess delayed response and recurrence. Disease severity in treated patients was measured with the SALT score, which quantifies the percentage of affected scalp surface area. To study T cell clonal expansion in alopecia areata, the researchers applied high-throughput TCRbeta sequencing to both the C3H/HeJ mouse model and human patients. Scalp tissue and sorted CD4+ and CD8+ peripheral blood T cells from patchy and totalis/universalis alopecia areata patients and from healthy controls were covered by human TCRbeta sequencing. Biopsies were taken from tofacitinib-treated patients at baseline and at 4 and 24 weeks of treatment, and a later scalp biopsy was taken in several of the tofacitinib-treated patients. Clonality in the scalp was compared among normal scalp (n=4), patchy alopecia areata scalp (n=8), and alopecia totalis/universalis scalp (n=8). RNA was extracted with the PAXgene miRNA kit for fixed scalp, the miRNeasy kit for PBMCs, and the RNeasy kit for mouse skin. immunoSEQ multiplex PCR using 35 Vbeta forward primers and 13 Jbeta reverse primers was used to amplify TCRbeta CDR3 regions.

V loses 2 bases, J loses 1 base, and the germline ends lie 12 bases apart. In the germline V gene (reference sequence), CDR1 corresponds to LNHDA and CDR2 to SQIVND. The CDR3 runs 16 residues from the cysteine to the phenylalanine. CDR3 DNA is the only sequence kept; it has 48 bases, read in frame from the first base. About this clone itself: This receptor's antigen is unknown. Base qualities are not at hand, and no much larger clone is one base apart.

Receptors were amplified or captured by the immunoSEQ multiplex PCR assay. RNA was extracted from all samples and reverse transcribed into cDNA as template for TCR sequencing. First-strand cDNA was synthesized with SuperScript III using a 2:1 mix of oligo-dT and random hexamers. A synthetic immune receptor repertoire was used to gauge amplification bias, and whatever bias remained was removed computationally. Turning to the authors' computational methods: Raw reads were preprocessed to remove errors, and CDR3 was defined according to IMGT conventions as the region from the conserved cysteine to phenylalanine. Clonality was calculated as 1 minus Shannon entropy normalized by log2 of the number of productive unique TCRs. Whether each scalp clone was CD4 or CD8 was inferred by checking scalp TCRbeta sequences against the CD4 and CD8 repertoires from sorted blood. Entries here come from immuneACCESS through TCRdb and include only in-frame sequences with V and J called. Some clones fail to appear in such tables; in the studies checked, an unresolved V gene covers under half of the shortfall, and the cause of the remainder is unknown. That table gives V, J and clone size, and the DNA gave D and trimming. For this sample there are 130,000 to 150,000 clones; 80% to 90% appear just once. Roughly 25% of the sample rests with the top ten.

Overall study outcomes, separate from this receptor: During tofacitinib treatment, many expanded lesional clones stuck around in both scalp and blood, and this persistence may partly explain why relapse happens after treatment is stopped. Compared with mice, TCR sequences shared between patients were less clear, possibly partly because of HLA diversity across the patient population. Because the treated cohort was small and had only one nonresponder, larger studies are needed to examine links between baseline CD8+ expansion and response. Unlike mouse skin, where gammadelta T cells dominate, normal human skin contains resident alphabeta T cells that get sequenced too, which complicates analysis of the scalp TCR repertoire. Lesional scalp, especially in alopecia totalis/universalis, showed higher clonality and more expanded CD8+ clones than normal scalp, suggesting antigenic drive. Tofacitinib significantly decreased scalp clonality and the number of expanded CD8+ clones among the top 100 scalp clones.

In the paper's terms, the time point label means: 4 weeks on oral tofacitinib. The sample's treatment or condition, from its label and the paper: oral pan-JAK inhibitor, 5-10 mg twice daily. From alopecia areata patients, peripheral blood was collected along with lesional scalp punch biopsies. PBMCs were isolated by density centrifugation and stained for CD3, CD4 and CD8, after which CD4+ and CD8+ T cells were sorted on a FACSAria. The sequence came from a human donor with alopecia areata. The rearrangement combines TRBV19 with TRBJ2-1, with TRBD2 as a weak D call on 7 bases. The specimen comprised CD8+ T cells sorted from blood, sampled at week 4, from a patient treated with tofacitinib. CDR3 loop: CASSIMGGASYNEQFF. The nucleotides are TGTGCCAGTAGTATAATGGGGGGGGCATCCTACAATGAGCAGTTCTTC.